Listed below are T cell receptor beta chains from one sample, sequenced in a study of blood T cell repertoires in COVID-19. Profiled with immunoSEQ multiplex PCR; TCRdb holds only in-frame clones, not every one. The repertoire holds about 250,000 clones, with around 83% as singletons. Sequenced: peripheral blood. These receptors all stem from an elderly man with acute or convalescent COVID-19. The CDR3 runs from the conserved cysteine through the conserved F or W. D genes are given only for firm matches. A clone size is listed for some rows: how often the clone was seen (once, few, many), or a class if it is expanded.

D gene,clone size,J gene,V gene,CDR3 protein,CDR3 DNA
TRBD1,-,TRBJ1-5,TRBV18,CASSARTGGDQPQHF,TGTGCCAGCTCAGCGCGGACAGGGGGGGATCAGCCCCAGCATTTT
TRBD1,-,TRBJ2-3,TRBV2,CASSENRGRTDTQYF,TGTGCCAGCAGTGAGAACAGGGGGCGCACAGATACGCAGTATTTT
TRBD2,-,TRBJ2-1,TRBV6-5,CASSYARTSYEQFF,TGTGCCAGCAGTTACGCCCGGACTAGCTATGAGCAGTTCTTC
TRBD2,-,TRBJ2-1,TRBV7-3,CASSPGLAGEQFF,TGTGCCAGCAGCCCCGGCCTAGCGGGGGAGCAGTTCTTC
-,-,TRBJ2-1,TRBV6-2/TRBV6-3,CASSRGSYNEQFF,TGTGCCAGCAGTAGGGGCTCCTACAATGAGCAGTTCTTC
-,-,TRBJ2-1,TRBV11-3,CASSSRVVGRSSYNEQFF,TGTGCCAGCAGCTCCCGCGTTGTGGGGAGGAGCTCCTACAATGAGCAGTTCTTC
-,-,TRBJ2-5,TRBV4-2,CASSQDRGAGIETQYF,TGTGCCAGCAGCCAAGATAGGGGTGCAGGGATTGAGACCCAGTACTTC
-,-,TRBJ1-5,TRBV6-5,CASSNEWGGRPQHF,TGTGCCAGCAGTAATGAATGGGGGGGGCGTCCCCAGCATTTT
-,-,TRBJ2-3,TRBV25-1,CASSGGLTSTDTQYF,TGTGCCAGCAGTGGCGGTCTCACCTCCACAGATACGCAGTATTTT
-,-,TRBJ2-1,TRBV6-5,CASSYSTGNNEQFF,TGTGCCAGCAGTTACTCGACCGGGAACAATGAGCAGTTCTTC
TRBD1,-,TRBJ1-2,TRBV5-4,CASTPGTGDNYGYTF,TGTGCCAGCACCCCCGGGACAGGGGATAACTATGGCTACACCTTC
TRBD1,-,TRBJ2-6,TRBV18,CASSLGQVRSGANVLTF,TGTGCCAGCTCACTAGGACAGGTGCGCTCTGGGGCCAACGTCCTGACTTTC
TRBD1,once,TRBJ2-7,TRBV5-1,CASSPSGTGHYEQYF,TGCGCCAGCAGCCCCTCCGGGACAGGACATTACGAGCAGTACTTC
-,-,TRBJ2-5,TRBV24-1,CATSDRLSPETQYF,TGTGCCACCAGTGATCGTCTTAGTCCAGAGACCCAGTACTTC
TRBD2,-,TRBJ2-5,TRBV30,CAWSGGAPEYGGTQYF,TGTGCCTGGAGCGGGGGGGCCCCCGAATATGGTGGGACCCAGTACTTC
TRBD2,-,TRBJ2-3,TRBV4-1,CASSREGLAGTDTQYF,TGCGCCAGCAGCCGAGAGGGACTAGCGGGCACAGATACGCAGTATTTT
-,-,TRBJ2-7,TRBV28,CASSLLRGYEQYF,TGTGCCAGCAGTTTACTACGGGGCTACGAGCAGTACTTC
TRBD1,-,TRBJ2-5,TRBV11-3,CASSQGTGAGETQYF,TGTGCCAGCAGCCAGGGGACAGGGGCGGGAGAGACCCAGTACTTC
TRBD1,few,TRBJ1-6,TRBV11-2,CASSLGDRAFINSPLHF,TGTGCCAGCAGCTTGGGGGACAGGGCCTTTATAAATTCACCCCTCCACTTT
-,-,TRBJ1-2,TRBV6-1,CASSDNTGSRGYTF,TGTGCCAGCAGTGACAATACAGGGTCTAGGGGCTACACCTTC
TRBD2,-,TRBJ2-7,TRBV27,CASSFLSGSSPNEQYF,TGTGCCAGCAGTTTCCTTAGCGGGAGTTCTCCTAACGAGCAGTACTTC
-,-,TRBJ1-2,TRBV28,CASSLSGSRNYGYTF,TGTGCCAGCTCTCTAAGCGGGAGTCGGAACTATGGCTACACCTTC
-,-,TRBJ2-7,TRBV6-5,CASSHLPSYEQYF,TGTGCCAGCAGTCACCTACCTTCCTACGAGCAGTACTTC
-,-,TRBJ2-3,TRBV7-9,CASSSTGSTDTQYF,TGTGCCAGCAGCTCGACGGGGAGCACAGATACGCAGTATTTT
TRBD2,-,TRBJ2-1,TRBV3-1/TRBV3-2,CASSQGGIYNEQFF,TGTGCCAGCAGCCAGGGAGGGATCTACAATGAGCAGTTCTTC
TRBD1,-,TRBJ1-2,TRBV5-4,CASSPTPGQGNYGYTF,TGTGCCAGCAGCCCAACGCCGGGACAGGGGAACTATGGCTACACCTTC
-,few,TRBJ2-3,TRBV6-5,CASSPPTRTDTQYF,TGTGCCAGCAGTCCCCCTACGCGCACAGATACGCAGTATTTT
TRBD2,-,TRBJ2-7,TRBV5-1,CASTGRGSEQYF,TGCGCCAGCACCGGGAGGGGTTCCGAGCAGTACTTC
TRBD1,-,TRBJ2-5,TRBV7-2,CASSETGAQETQYF,TGTGCCAGCAGCGAGACAGGGGCGCAAGAGACCCAGTACTTC
-,-,TRBJ2-7,TRBV7-2,CASSLVTGPAYEQYF,TGTGCCAGCAGCTTAGTCACTGGGCCGGCCTACGAGCAGTACTTC
-,many,TRBJ2-7,TRBV7-2,CASSEVSNSAYEQYF,TGTGCCAGCAGCGAGGTCTCTAATTCGGCCTACGAGCAGTACTTC
TRBD2,-,TRBJ2-7,TRBV27,CASSSPSGGAHEQYF,TGTGCCAGCAGTTCCCCTAGCGGGGGGGCACACGAGCAGTACTTC
TRBD1,-,TRBJ1-5,TRBV6-6,CASRTQGASNQPQHF,TGTGCCAGCAGAACACAGGGGGCTAGCAATCAGCCCCAGCATTTT
TRBD2,-,TRBJ2-5,TRBV29-1,CSVTLAGVEETQYF,TGCAGCGTCACACTAGCGGGAGTCGAAGAGACCCAGTACTTC
-,-,TRBJ1-4,TRBV5-5,CASSPTGSYGEKLFF,TGTGCCAGCAGCCCGACGGGGTCCTACGGTGAAAAACTGTTTTTT
TRBD1,few,TRBJ1-2,TRBV10-3,CAISDQGVYGYTF,TGTGCCATCAGTGACCAGGGGGTCTATGGCTACACCTTC
TRBD2,-,TRBJ2-5,TRBV5-4,CASSWKREPETQYF,TGTGCCAGCAGCTGGAAGCGGGAGCCAGAGACCCAGTACTTC
-,-,TRBJ2-1,TRBV2,CASSALSTAYNEQFF,TGTGCCAGCAGTGCCCTCTCGACAGCTTACAATGAGCAGTTCTTC
-,-,TRBJ2-3,TRBV10-3,CAITGTPSTDTQYF,TGTGCCATCACAGGGACTCCTAGCACAGATACGCAGTATTTT
-,-,TRBJ1-1,TRBV6-6,CASRNSGLGAFF,TGTGCCAGCAGAAACTCAGGCCTTGGGGCTTTCTTT
-,-,TRBJ1-2,TRBV3-1/TRBV3-2,CASSQEGRANYGYTF,TGTGCCAGCAGCCAAGAGGGGAGAGCTAACTATGGCTACACCTTC
-,once,TRBJ2-5,TRBV20-1,CSASGGAYQETQYF,TGCAGTGCTAGTGGCGGAGCCTACCAAGAGACCCAGTACTTC
-,-,TRBJ1-5,TRBV12-3/TRBV12-4,CASSRSNQPQHF,TGTGCCAGCAGCCGTAGCAATCAGCCCCAGCATTTT
-,-,TRBJ2-5,TRBV18,CASSPPGYQGRETQYF,TGTGCCAGCTCACCACCAGGGTACCAGGGAAGAGAGACCCAGTACTTC
-,once,TRBJ1-2,TRBV7-9,CASSLFPLTENYGYTF,TGTGCCAGCAGCTTATTCCCCTTGACAGAGAACTATGGCTACACCTTC
TRBD2,-,TRBJ2-3,TRBV20-1,CSASSTTGGKSIRTDTQYF,TGCAGTGCTAGTTCCACCACGGGAGGCAAAAGCATTCGCACAGATACGCAGTATTTT
TRBD1,few,TRBJ1-5,TRBV5-1,CASSPGTGLQQPQHF,TGCGCCAGCAGCCCGGGGACAGGGTTGCAGCAGCCCCAGCATTTT